The 7 T cell receptor beta chains given below trace back to one sample, sequenced in a study of human T cells and chemical hapten exposure. TCRdb analysed the RACE reads with MiXCR anew, one entry per CDR3 protein. The sample lists tens of thousands of distinct CDR3 sequences, over 3% occurring once. Time point noted: patch test 2, 6 weeks after DPC sensitization. Treatment described: therapeutic diphenylcyclopropenone sensitization with weekly scalp DPC. Here the sequenced sample was whole blood, taken in connection with sensitization to the hapten diphenylcyclopropenone (DPC). These receptors were collected from a man aged 40-49 years with alopecia areata. Some clones in this sample may be carry-over from other donors' samples.

This clonotype showed up many times. The chain carries TRBV7-9 and TRBJ1-1, with D tentatively TRBD1 (5 bases). Trimming cost V 5 bases and J 3 bases, with 16 bases left between them. CDR1 and CDR2 from the germline V gene are SEHNR and FQNEAQ (reference sequence). CDR3 length: 15 residues. In DNA, the CDR3 is TGTGCCAGCAGCATTGGGGACCTGAGGGACACTGAAGCTTTCTTT. As protein: CASSIGDLRDTEAFF.

This clonotype has at least ten counts. The chain carries TRBV29-1 and TRBJ2-3; D not resolved. Germline CDR1 reads SQVTM; CDR2 reads ANQGSEA. This CDR3 contains 13 residues. V dropped 3 bases and J dropped 3 bases, with 10 bases sitting between them. This CDR3 reads CSVDPDFTDTQYF. As DNA, the CDR3 is TGCAGCGTTGACCCTGACTTTACAGATACGCAGTATTTT.

Many counts were recorded for this clonotype. The chain links TRBV5-4 to TRBJ2-3; D possibly corresponds to TRBD2 (6 bases). With 4 bases removed from V and 0 bases from J, the gap between germline ends came to 18 bases. The CDR3 spans 17 residues. Germline lookup yields CDR1 SGHNT and CDR2 YYREEE (reference sequence). The CDR3 here is CASSPWGLATSTDTQYF. DNA for the CDR3: TGTGCCAGCAGCCCGTGGGGTCTAGCGACTAGCACAGATACGCAGTATTTT.

This clonotype was seen repeatedly, ten times or more. The V and J genes are TRBV14 and TRBJ2-1, with D hard to call. The CDR3 length is 12 residues. The V gene lost 5 bases and the J gene lost 10 bases, with 12 bases spanning the gap. Looked up from germline, CDR1 is SGHDN and CDR2 is FVKESK. The CDR3 coding sequence is TGTGCCAGCAGCACGGGCATGCGGGAGCAGTTCTTC. Protein sequence: CASSTGMREQFF.

The table lists this clonotype with many counts. V is TRBV5-6 and J is TRBJ1-1; D gene uncertain. Looked up from germline, CDR1 is SGHDT and CDR2 is YYEEEE. The CDR3 has 15 residues. Between the trimmed V and J ends, which lost 0 bases and 1 base, there was a span of 10 bases. CDR3 sequence reads: CASSLVGRTNTEAFF. The CDR3 DNA reads TGTGCCAGCAGCTTGGTAGGGAGAACGAACACTGAAGCTTTCTTT.

This clonotype was recorded at least ten times. The rearrangement links TRBV7-2 to TRBJ1-5, with D tentatively TRBD1 (5 bases). Per the germline V gene, CDR1 is SGHTA and CDR2 is FQGNSA. The CDR3 sequence is 13 residues long. V was pared by 0 bases and J by 7 bases, with 7 bases between. CDR3 amino acids: CASSLAGEQPQHF. Written as DNA, the CDR3 is TGTGCCAGCAGCTTAGCAGGGGAACAGCCCCAGCATTTT.

The table lists this clonotype with many counts. The V call is TRBV6-2 or TRBV6-3, the J call TRBJ2-7; 10 nucleotides agree with TRBD2. The germline gives CDR1 MNHEY, CDR2 SVGEGT. The CDR3 covers 15 residues. V was clipped by 0 bases and J by 4 bases; unmatched bases: 3. The CDR3 bases are TGTGCCAGCAGTTACTCCCCTAGCGGGAGATACGAGCAGTACTTC. This codes for CASSYSPSGRYEQYF.